These 23 T cell receptor beta chains came from one sample sequenced in a study of TIL therapy for anti-PD-1-resistant metastatic lung cancer. Time point denoted: pre-treatment sample, taken before nivolumab and TIL therapy. Pleural nodules or supraclavicular lymph nodes made up most of the excised metastases sampled. Sequencing used immunoSEQ v3. Sequencing used immunoSEQ multiplex PCR; TCRdb keeps in-frame clones, though not all of them. The sample lists over 10,000 clones, 66% seen once, with roughly 8.6% in the top ten. The source was tumor tissue, collected at baseline. The receptor source for this set is a woman aged 30-79 years with non-small cell lung cancer.

With respect to this clone: At the DNA level, this CDR3 is encoded by other sequences in the same sample as well. The chain combines TRBV10-3 with TRBJ2-2; D remains ambiguous. The CDR3 length is 15 residues. Germline lookup yields CDR1 ENHRY and CDR2 SYGVKD. The V gene lost 0 bases and the J gene lost 1 base, with 6 bases spanning the gap. DNA for the CDR3: TGTGCCATCAGTGAGTCGTCGGGGAACACCGGGGAGCTGTTTTTT. Its translation: CAISESSGNTGELFF.

The gene calls are TRBV10-3 and TRBJ2-5, with 9 bases matching TRBD1. V trimming: 3 bases; J trimming: 5 bases; junction bases outside the gene matches: 16. This CDR3 is 18 amino acids long. The V gene's germline CDR1 is ENHRY and CDR2 SYGVKD. The CDR3 DNA is TGTGCCATCAGTGATGAAGCCTCCGGGACAGGGAGCGCCGAGACCCAGTACTTC. It translates to CAISDEASGTGSAETQYF.

The J gene is TRBJ2-7, the V gene TRBV6-5; tentatively, D is TRBD1 (5 bases). With 6 bases removed from V and 9 bases from J, the gap between germline ends came to 21 bases. Germline lookup yields CDR1 MNHEY and CDR2 SVGAGI. The CDR3 loop spans 14 amino acids. The CDR3, as DNA: TGTGCCAGCAGCGAGGCAGGGATAACCCCCGCGCAGTACTTC. Amino acid sequence: CASSEAGITPAQYF.

By sample share, this clone is medium-sized. The chain carries TRBV27 and TRBJ1-4; D not resolved. Germline CDR1 reads MNHEY; CDR2 reads SMNVEV (reference sequence). Between the trimmed V and J ends, which lost 2 bases and 3 bases, there was a span of 10 bases. This CDR3 contains 15 residues. The CDR3 DNA reads TGTGCCAGCAGTTTAATGCCGCCGGCTAATGAAAAACTGTTTTTT. Protein product: CASSLMPPANEKLFF.

The sample holds a few counts of this clone. V gene TRBV2 combines with J gene TRBJ2-1; TRBD2 might be the D (5 bases). CDR3 length: 12 residues. CDR1 is SNHLY and CDR2 is FYNNEI in the germline V gene. V shed 6 bases and J shed 7 bases, with 10 bases lying between them. The DNA of the CDR3 is TGTGCCAGCAGCGAGGACTCGAATGAGCAGTTCTTC. Translation: CASSEDSNEQFF.

This clone was picked up one time. V is TRBV5-6 and J is TRBJ1-1; D is ambiguous. This CDR3 is built from 11 residues. The germline V gene encodes CDR1 SGHDT and CDR2 YYEEEE. V was clipped by 6 bases and J by 7 bases, with 10 bases between them. The CDR3, as DNA: TGTGCCAGCACCCGAGTCGGTGAAGCTTTCTTT. Translation: CASTRVGEAFF.

This clone was observed once. This chain connects TRBV7-2 to TRBJ2-2, with 15 bases fitting TRBD2. The CDR3 is 17 amino acids. In germline, CDR1 is SGHTA, CDR2 FQGNSA. With V trimmed by 6 bases and J by 8 bases, 10 bases remained unmatched. CDR3 amino acids: CASRPSGLAGGQGELFF. Written as DNA, the CDR3 is TGTGCCAGCAGACCCTCCGGACTAGCGGGGGGGCAAGGGGAGCTGTTTTTT. The complete variable domain, with remaining parts taken from reference TRBV7-2 and TRBJ2-2, reads GAGVSQSPSNKVTEKGKDVELRCDPISGHTALYWYRQSLGQGLEFLIYFQGNSAPDKSGLPSDRFSAERTGGSVSTLTIQRTQQEDSAVYLCASRPSGLAGGQGELFFGEGSRLTVL.

The V gene is TRBV30, the J gene TRBJ1-6; D is ambiguous. Trimming removed 1 base from V and 2 bases from J, with 12 bases in between. The length of the CDR3 is 16 residues. Germline lookup yields CDR1 GTSNPN and CDR2 SVGIG (reference sequence). The CDR3 loop is CAWSGNMLPYNSPLHF. CDR3 sequence (DNA): TGTGCCTGGAGTGGAAACATGCTCCCCTATAATTCACCCCTCCACTTT.

The chain joins TRBV10-2 to TRBJ2-3; D is undetermined. CDR3 length: 12 amino acids. From germline, CDR1 is WSHSY and CDR2 SAAADI. The V gene lost 4 bases and the J gene lost 3 bases, with 5 bases spanning the gap. The CDR3 DNA reads TGCGCCAGCAGTGGTGGGACAGATACGCAGTATTTT. Its translation: CASSGGTDTQYF.

The chain employs TRBV5-5 and TRBJ2-7; D perhaps matches TRBD1 (5 bases). Germline V gene data show CDR1 as SGHKS and CDR2 as YYEKEE (reference sequence). V dropped 2 bases and J dropped 4 bases, with 10 bases sitting between them. The length of the CDR3 is 13 residues. The CDR3 loop is CASSFLQGYEQYF. CDR3 bases: TGTGCCAGCAGCTTCCTCCAGGGTTACGAGCAGTACTTC.

By sample share, this clone is medium-sized. The J gene is TRBJ1-2, the V gene TRBV27; the D gene is possibly TRBD1 (6 bases). Germline CDR1 and CDR2: MNHEY and SMNVEV (reference sequence). There are 16 residues in the CDR3. V was shortened by 3 bases and J by 0 bases, with 14 bases between the two germline ends. For the CDR3, the DNA is TGTGCCAGCAGTTTTAGGGGGGCGCGTGCTAACTATGGCTACACCTTC. Its protein is CASSFRGARANYGYTF.

This chain connects TRBV18 to TRBJ2-3; TRBD2 might be the D (5 bases). Per the germline V gene, CDR1 is KGHSH and CDR2 is LQKENI. The V end lost 6 bases, the J end lost 4 bases, and 17 bases lay between the germline ends. The CDR3 totals 15 residues. CDR3: CASSGEDGNADTQYF. CDR3 nucleotide sequence: TGTGCCAGCTCGGGCGAGGACGGGAACGCAGATACGCAGTATTTT.

This sequence joins TRBV7-9 and TRBJ2-1, with D uncertain. V lost 5 bases to trimming and J lost 0 bases, with 8 bases between them. Germline lookup yields CDR1 SEHNR and CDR2 FQNEAQ (reference sequence). This CDR3 has 14 amino acids. CDR3 amino acids: CASSIQSSYNEQFF. The CDR3 coding sequence is TGTGCCAGCAGCATCCAGAGCTCCTACAATGAGCAGTTCTTC.

The rearrangement links TRBV29-1 to TRBJ1-2, with no clear D. CDR3 length: 12 residues. Looked up from germline, CDR1 is SQVTM and CDR2 is ANQGSEA. V shed 3 bases and J shed 4 bases, with 9 bases lying between them. In nucleotides, the CDR3 is TGCAGCGTTGACCTCCTTCTCTATGGCTACACCTTC. This codes for CSVDLLLYGYTF.

The genes are TRBV7-2 and TRBJ2-3; TRBD2 aligns across 9 bases. The CDR3 length is 18 residues. With V trimmed by 0 bases and J by 8 bases, 15 bases remained unmatched. Germline-derived CDR1 and CDR2 are SGHTA and FQGNSA. The CDR3 coding sequence is TGTGCCAGCAGCTTAGCGGAGGCGGGGGGGGCCCTCACCAGTACGCAGTATTTT. This translates into CASSLAEAGGALTSTQYF.

This clone has only a few counts. V gene TRBV19 combines with J gene TRBJ1-1; unclear D gene. Per germline, CDR1 LNHDA and CDR2 SQIVND (reference sequence). V was cut by 3 bases and J by 1 base, with 15 bases left in between. The CDR3 has 16 amino acids. The CDR3 nucleotides read TGTGCCAGTAGTATTTTTAGGATAGGAGGGAACACTGAAGCTTTCTTT. Translation gives CASSIFRIGGNTEAFF.

This clone was found a few times. The chain has TRBV2 and TRBJ2-1, with TRBD2 identical over 7 bases. Germline V CDR1 and CDR2: SNHLY, FYNNEI. The CDR3 spans 13 residues. Trimming removed 6 bases from V and 6 bases from J; junction bases left unmatched: 5. The CDR3 bases are TGTGCCAGCAGCGGGACTATAACCAATGAGCAGTTCTTC. Protein product: CASSGTITNEQFF.

The chain has TRBV7-9 and TRBJ1-4; weak D call: TRBD1 (6 bases). The germline V gene encodes CDR1 SEHNR and CDR2 FQNEAQ (reference sequence). This CDR3 has 15 residues. Trimming stripped 3 bases from V and 8 bases from J, with 16 bases between. This chain's CDR3 is CASSFYGGAEEKLFF. The CDR3 coding sequence is TGTGCCAGCAGCTTTTATGGGGGGGCGGAAGAAAAACTGTTTTTT.

V usage is TRBV19 and J usage is TRBJ2-2; weak D call: TRBD1 (6 bases). Between the trimmed V and J ends, which lost 5 bases and 4 bases, there was a span of 17 bases. CDR1 LNHDA and CDR2 SQIVND come from the germline V gene (reference sequence). The length of the CDR3 is 16 residues. This CDR3 is CASSGGSLRSTGELFF. As DNA, the CDR3 is TGTGCCAGTAGTGGGGGCTCTCTCAGGAGCACCGGGGAGCTGTTTTTT.

This clone was recorded only once. The rearrangement joins TRBV21-1 to TRBJ2-1; the table assigns TRBD2, which was not confirmed against the DNA. TRBV21-1 is recorded as a pseudogene. This CDR3 region has 17 residues. Here the CDR3 DNA reads TGTGCCAGCAGACCATTGACTAGCGGGGGTTCCTACAATGAGCAGTTCTTC. As protein: CASRPLTSGGSYNEQFF.

The V and J genes are TRBV5-1 and TRBJ2-1, with no clear D. V shed 3 bases and J shed 3 bases, with 10 bases lying between them. The CDR3 contains 14 residues. Germline values: CDR1 SGHRS, CDR2 YFSETQ. The CDR3 loop reads CASSSPSFYNEQFF. CDR3 DNA: TGCGCCAGCAGCTCGCCAAGTTTCTACAATGAGCAGTTCTTC.

The chain joins TRBV30 to TRBJ2-6; the D gene is possibly TRBD1 (6 bases). The CDR3 totals 14 residues. The V end was cut by 8 bases, the J end by 2 bases, with 13 bases between. In germline, CDR1 is GTSNPN, CDR2 SVGIG (reference sequence). CDR3 DNA sequence: TGTGCCGGATCGCAGGGGCCTGGGGCCAACGTCCTGACTTTC. Encoded protein: CAGSQGPGANVLTF. The whole variable domain, filled in from reference TRBV30 and TRBJ2-6, reads SQTIHQWPATLVQPVGSPLSLECTVEGTSNPNLYWYRQAAGRGLQLLFYSVGIGQISSEVPQNLSASRPQDRQFILSSKKLLLSDSGFYLCAGSQGPGANVLTFGAGSRLTVL.

This clone was recorded a few times. The chain carries TRBV28 and TRBJ2-7; 7 positions match TRBD2. This CDR3 region has 11 residues. Trimming took 5 bases from V and 6 from J; bases not matched to a gene: 1. Germline CDR1 is MDHEN and CDR2 is SYDVKM. The CDR3 region is CASSTGGEQYF. CDR3 DNA sequence: TGTGCCAGCAGTACGGGGGGCGAGCAGTACTTC.